A single sample gave rise to the 15 T cell receptor beta chains below, sequenced in a study of T cells after yellow fever vaccination. Each CDR3 protein gets one entry after TCRdb re-called the 5' RACE reads with MiXCR. Of some 560,000 distinct CDR3 sequences in the sample, 15% to 20% were seen once. The source was PBMCs, collected 15 days after the yellow fever booster vaccination. The receptors stem from a man between 25 and 39 years old who received the YFV17D yellow fever vaccine.

The sample holds a few counts of this clonotype. The rearrangement joins TRBV4-2 to TRBJ2-5, with D perhaps matching TRBD2 (5 bases). Germline CDR1 is LGHNA and CDR2 is YNFKEQ. This CDR3 is built from 15 residues. V was clipped by 0 bases and J by 4 bases, with 12 bases between them. The CDR3 DNA reads as TGTGCCAGCAGCCAAGACCCTCACCGGGGAGAGACCCAGTACTTC. Protein product: CASSQDPHRGETQYF.

This clonotype turned up a few times. The chain couples TRBV11-1 to TRBJ1-6; the match to TRBD1 covers 7 bases. The CDR3 has 18 amino acids. Trimming removed 0 bases from V and 0 bases from J; junction bases left unmatched: 5. From germline, CDR1 is SGHAT and CDR2 FQDESV (reference sequence). The CDR3 nucleotides read TGTGCCAGCAGCTTAGCTGGGACAGAGAACTCCTATAATTCACCCCTCCACTTT. Protein: CASSLAGTENSYNSPLHF.

The V gene is TRBV29-1, the J gene TRBJ2-7; 10 bases match TRBD1. The trim removed 6 bases at V and 5 bases at J, leaving 13 bases unmatched. The CDR3 totals 15 residues. Germline V gives CDR1 SQVTM, CDR2 ANQGSEA. The CDR3 nucleotides are TGCAGCGTGGCTGCCGGGGACAGGGGTACACACGAGCAGTACTTC. Protein: CSVAAGDRGTHEQYF.

V and J are TRBV12-3 or TRBV12-4 and TRBJ2-3; no clear D. V was pared by 1 base and J by 10 bases, with 9 bases between. This CDR3 is built from 12 residues. The chain's CDR3 is CASSLERSAQYF. The DNA of the CDR3 is TGTGCCAGCAGTTTAGAGAGGTCGGCGCAGTATTTT.

V is TRBV5-6 and J is TRBJ2-3; D remains ambiguous. CDR1 and CDR2 (germline): SGHDT, YYEEEE. The CDR3 is made up of 14 amino acids. V lost 0 bases, J lost 8 bases, and 13 bases lay in between. The DNA of the CDR3 is TGTGCCAGCAGCTTGGGGTCCACCTGGGGTACGCAGTATTTT. It is translated as CASSLGSTWGTQYF.

In DNA, the CDR3 is TGTGCCAGCAGCCCCCTCACTAGCGGGAGACACAATGAGCAGTTCTTC. Its translation: CASSPLTSGRHNEQFF. V usage is TRBV7-9 and J usage is TRBJ2-1; 11 bases are shared with TRBD2. The V gene's germline CDR1 is SEHNR and CDR2 FQNEAQ (reference sequence). J gave up 5 bases and V 5 bases, and 8 bases lay outside the gene matches. The CDR3 totals 16 residues.

This clonotype came up a few times. J is TRBJ2-1 and V is TRBV5-6; 9 bases agree with TRBD1. The germline V gene has CDR1 SGHDT and CDR2 YYEEEE. With V trimmed by 2 bases and J by 5 bases, 5 bases remained unmatched. The CDR3 runs 15 residues. CDR3 sequence reads: CASSLLGQGNNEQFF. DNA of the CDR3: TGTGCCAGCAGCTTACTGGGACAGGGAAACAATGAGCAGTTCTTC.

The chain links TRBV7-2 to TRBJ2-3; D gene unclear. CDR3 length: 14 amino acids. Looked up from germline, CDR1 is SGHTA and CDR2 is FQGNSA. Trimming removed 5 bases from V and 2 bases from J, with 11 bases in between. The CDR3 bases are TGTGCCAGCAGCCCGACGGTAAACACAGATACGCAGTATTTT. This gives the protein CASSPTVNTDTQYF.

This clonotype was seen a few times. The chain combines TRBV6-1 with TRBJ1-2; the D is unclear. CDR1 MNHNS and CDR2 SASEGT come from the germline V gene. The CDR3 contains 15 residues. V lost 6 bases and J lost 0, with 14 bases in between. The CDR3: CASSETSLTNYGYTF. CDR3 in DNA: TGTGCCAGCAGCGAAACTAGCCTCACTAACTATGGCTACACCTTC.

This chain links TRBV10-2 with TRBJ2-5; D unclear. The germline gives CDR1 WSHSY, CDR2 SAAADI. Trimming removed 3 bases at V and 2 bases at J, with 16 bases between. This CDR3 is 16 amino acids long. The CDR3 is CASSEVGYHHQETQYF. The CDR3 DNA follows: TGCGCCAGCAGTGAAGTTGGGTACCACCATCAAGAGACCCAGTACTTC.

The rearrangement joins TRBV29-1 to TRBJ1-1; 7 bases are a match to TRBD1. The CDR3 loop spans 12 amino acids. Germline trimming cut 4 bases from V and 5 bases from J; bases unmatched to any gene: 4. Germline-derived CDR1 and CDR2 are SQVTM and ANQGSEA. CDR3 sequence: CSVGQGRTEAFF. The CDR3 DNA is TGCAGCGTTGGACAGGGTAGGACTGAAGCTTTCTTT.

This clonotype was recorded a few times. CDR3 coding DNA: TGTGCCAGCTCACCGACCGAGTTCACCGAGCAGTACTTC. The encoded protein is CASSPTEFTEQYF. This rearrangement joins TRBV18 to TRBJ2-7, with D unclear. The V end was cut by 3 bases, the J end by 6 bases, with 12 bases between. CDR3 size: 13 residues. Looked up from germline, CDR1 is KGHSH and CDR2 is LQKENI.

V gene TRBV6-2 or TRBV6-3 combines with J gene TRBJ1-5; no clear D gene. This CDR3 is built from 12 residues. The V gene lost 6 bases and the J gene lost 5 bases, with 8 bases spanning the gap. CDR1 is MNHEY and CDR2 is SVGEGT in the germline V gene. The CDR3 sequence: CASRRSDQPQHF. CDR3 DNA sequence: TGTGCCAGCAGACGGTCAGATCAGCCCCAGCATTTT.

The rearrangement links TRBV6-1 to TRBJ2-1; D is perhaps TRBD1 (6 bases). Deletions cut 6 bases from V and 2 bases from J, with 23 bases between. Germline V lookup: CDR1 MNHNS, CDR2 SASEGT. The CDR3 runs 18 residues. The CDR3 DNA reads as TGTGCCAGCAGCTCCTACCGGACAGCACACCACACCTACAATGAGCAGTTCTTC. Translated, it gives CASSSYRTAHHTYNEQFF.

The chain has TRBV7-2 and TRBJ1-1; D ambiguous. This CDR3 is built from 14 residues. The V end lost 1 base, the J end lost 4 bases, and 10 bases lay between the germline ends. Germline V gene data show CDR1 as SGHTA and CDR2 as FQGNSA. CDR3 in DNA: TGTGCCAGCAGCTTAGGGGTTCGTCGCACTGAAGCTTTCTTT. Protein sequence: CASSLGVRRTEAFF.